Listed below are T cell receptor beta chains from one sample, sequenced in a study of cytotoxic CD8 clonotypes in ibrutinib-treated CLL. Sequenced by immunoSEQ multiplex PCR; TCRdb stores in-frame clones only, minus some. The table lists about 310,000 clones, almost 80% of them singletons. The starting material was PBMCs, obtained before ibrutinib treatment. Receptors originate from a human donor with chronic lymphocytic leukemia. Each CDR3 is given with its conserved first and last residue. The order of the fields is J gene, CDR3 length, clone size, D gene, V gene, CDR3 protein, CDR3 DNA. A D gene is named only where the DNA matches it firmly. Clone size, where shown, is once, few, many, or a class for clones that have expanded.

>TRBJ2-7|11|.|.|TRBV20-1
CSASHSMEQYF
TGCAGTGCTAGCCACTCCATGGAGCAGTACTTC
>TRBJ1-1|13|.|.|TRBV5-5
CASSLVSNTEAFF
TGTGCCAGCAGCTTGGTATCGAACACTGAAGCTTTCTTT
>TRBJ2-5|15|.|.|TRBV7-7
CASSPLGGAEETQYF
TGTGCTAGCAGCCCGCTCGGCGGGGCCGAAGAGACCCAGTACTTC
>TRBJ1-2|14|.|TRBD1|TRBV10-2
CASYTGGYNYGYTF
TGCGCCAGCTACACAGGGGGCTATAACTATGGCTACACCTTC
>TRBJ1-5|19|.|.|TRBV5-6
CASTSFRDGDIYSNQPQHF
TGTGCCAGCACCTCTTTCCGGGACGGCGACATCTATAGCAATCAGCCCCAGCATTTT
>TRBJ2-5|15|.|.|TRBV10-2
CASSDPNLGKETQYF
TGCGCCAGCAGTGATCCTAATCTGGGGAAGGAGACCCAGTACTTC
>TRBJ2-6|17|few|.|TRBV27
CASSSRLQSSGANVLTF
TGTGCCAGCAGTTCGAGACTTCAGAGCTCTGGGGCCAACGTCCTGACTTTC
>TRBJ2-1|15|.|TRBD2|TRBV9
CASSIRDYPYNEQFF
TGTGCCAGCAGCATCCGGGACTACCCTTACAATGAGCAGTTCTTC
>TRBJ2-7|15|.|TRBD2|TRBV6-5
CASSDTSGRDYEQYF
TGTGCCAGCAGCGATACTAGCGGGAGGGATTACGAGCAGTACTTC
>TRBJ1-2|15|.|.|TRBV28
CASSLMGDPNYGYTF
TGTGCCAGCAGTTTAATGGGGGATCCTAACTATGGCTACACCTTC
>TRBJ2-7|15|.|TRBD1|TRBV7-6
CASSLEQGASYEQYF
TGTGCCAGCAGCTTAGAACAGGGGGCAAGCTACGAGCAGTACTTC
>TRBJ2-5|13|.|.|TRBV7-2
CASSSQRQETQYF
TGTGCCAGCAGCTCCCAGAGACAAGAGACCCAGTACTTC
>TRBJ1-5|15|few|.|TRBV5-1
CASSPGSGGNQPQHF
TGCGCCAGCAGCCCGGGCAGTGGGGGCAATCAGCCCCAGCATTTT
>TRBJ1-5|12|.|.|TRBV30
CAWSDGNQPQHF
TGTGCCTGGAGTGATGGCAATCAGCCCCAGCATTTT
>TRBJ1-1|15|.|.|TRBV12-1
CASSFAQIGDTEAFF
TGTGCCAGCAGCTTTGCGCAAATTGGCGACACTGAAGCTTTCTTT
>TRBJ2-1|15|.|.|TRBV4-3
CASSHLPGSYNEQFF
TGCGCCAGCAGCCATCTCCCCGGGAGCTACAATGAGCAGTTCTTC
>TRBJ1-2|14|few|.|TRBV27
CASSPVVRPGGYTF
TGTGCCAGCAGTCCTGTGGTTCGACCTGGGGGCTACACCTTC
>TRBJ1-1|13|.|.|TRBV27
CASSPGMNTEAFF
TGTGCCAGCAGCCCTGGCATGAACACTGAAGCTTTCTTT
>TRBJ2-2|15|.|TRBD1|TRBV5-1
CASSLGTAYTGELFF
TGCGCCAGCAGCTTAGGGACAGCTTACACCGGGGAGCTGTTTTTT
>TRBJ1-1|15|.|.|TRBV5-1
CASSLAAPGNTEAFF
TGCGCCAGCAGCTTGGCGGCCCCCGGGAACACTGAAGCTTTCTTT
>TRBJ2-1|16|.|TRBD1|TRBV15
CATSRGGTGMGNEQFF
TGTGCCACCAGCAGAGGGGGGACAGGGATGGGGAATGAGCAGTTCTTC
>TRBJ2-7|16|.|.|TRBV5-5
CASRQRGREGSYEQYF
TGTGCCAGCAGACAAAGAGGCCGGGAAGGATCCTACGAGCAGTACTTC
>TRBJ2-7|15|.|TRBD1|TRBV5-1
CASSTGGTGAYEQYF
TGCGCCAGCAGCACGGGAGGGACAGGGGCCTACGAGCAGTACTTC
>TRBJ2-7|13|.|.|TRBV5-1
CASSLARSYEQYF
TGCGCCAGCAGCTTGGCTCGCTCCTACGAGCAGTACTTC
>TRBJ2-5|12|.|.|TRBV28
CASSPLRETQYF
TGTGCCAGCAGTCCCCTTAGGGAGACCCAGTACTTC
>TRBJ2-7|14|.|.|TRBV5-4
CASKSAANLDEQYF
TGTGCCAGCAAATCCGCAGCGAACCTAGACGAGCAGTACTTC
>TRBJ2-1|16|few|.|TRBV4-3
CASSQDDGDRYNEQFF
TGCGCCAGCAGCCAAGATGATGGTGACAGATACAATGAGCAGTTCTTC
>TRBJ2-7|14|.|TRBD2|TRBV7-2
CASSFIAGPYEQYF
TGTGCCAGCAGCTTTATAGCGGGTCCCTACGAGCAGTACTTC
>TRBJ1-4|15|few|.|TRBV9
CASNLGRGLGEKLFF
TGTGCCAGCAACCTAGGGAGGGGACTTGGAGAAAAACTGTTTTTT
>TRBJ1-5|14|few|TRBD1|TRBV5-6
CASSRQGTNQPQHF
TGTGCCAGCAGCAGACAGGGGACCAATCAGCCCCAGCATTTT
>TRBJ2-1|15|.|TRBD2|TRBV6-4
CASSKLAGGAYEQFF
TGTGCCAGCAGTAAACTAGCGGGAGGCGCTTATGAGCAGTTCTTC
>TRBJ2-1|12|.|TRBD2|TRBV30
CAWGFGGNEQFF
TGTGCCTGGGGGTTCGGGGGGAATGAGCAGTTCTTC
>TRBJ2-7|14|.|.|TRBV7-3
CASSQDSSSYEQYF
TGTGCCAGCAGCCAGGACTCAAGCTCCTACGAGCAGTACTTC
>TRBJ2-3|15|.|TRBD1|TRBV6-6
CASSFRTGGTDTQYF
TGTGCCAGCAGCTTCCGGACAGGGGGGACAGATACGCAGTATTTT
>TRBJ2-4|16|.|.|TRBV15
CATSRDGGDPQNIQYF
TGTGCCACCAGCAGAGATGGCGGGGATCCCCAAAACATTCAGTACTTC
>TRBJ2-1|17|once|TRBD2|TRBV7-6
CASSIGTSGSVYNEQFF
TGTGCCAGCAGCATTGGGACTAGCGGGAGCGTGTACAATGAGCAGTTCTTC
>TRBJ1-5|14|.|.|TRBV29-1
CSVGGQSSNQPQHF
TGCAGCGTTGGAGGACAGAGTAGCAATCAGCCCCAGCATTTT
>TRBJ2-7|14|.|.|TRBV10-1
CTNGGTGITYEQYF
TGCACAAACGGGGGGACAGGAATCACCTACGAGCAGTACTTC
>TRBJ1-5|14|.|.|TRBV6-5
CASSYTRSNQPQHF
TGTGCCAGCAGTTACACCCGGAGCAATCAGCCCCAGCATTTT
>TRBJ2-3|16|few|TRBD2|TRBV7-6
CASSPSGGVSTDTQYF
TGTGCCAGCAGCCCATCGGGAGGGGTTAGCACAGATACGCAGTATTTT
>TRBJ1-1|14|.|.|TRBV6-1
CTSSASGMNTEAFF
TGTACCAGCAGTGCTTCAGGGATGAACACTGAAGCTTTCTTT
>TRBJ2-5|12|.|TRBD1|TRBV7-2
CATNRGHETQYF
TGTGCCACAAACAGGGGGCACGAGACCCAGTACTTC
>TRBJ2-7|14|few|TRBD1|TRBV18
CASSPWATGGEQYF
TGTGCCAGCTCACCATGGGCGACAGGGGGAGAGCAGTACTTC
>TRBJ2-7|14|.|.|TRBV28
CASSPTGSPYEQYF
TGTGCCAGCAGTCCTACAGGTTCCCCCTACGAGCAGTACTTC